The source of this T cell receptor (beta chain) is a study of blood T cell repertoires in COVID-19. TCRdb keeps only in-frame clones here, not all; method: immunoSEQ multiplex PCR. The table includes nearly 45,000 clones, about 80% detected once. The germline CDR1 and CDR2 sequences are LNHDA and SQIVND (reference sequence). V lost 1 base and J lost 7; bases outside the gene matches: 5. This CDR3 comprises 14 residues. The sequencing sample was made of peripheral blood. The clonotype originates from a man in his 70s with acute or convalescent COVID-19. This sequence joins TRBV19 and TRBJ2-3; TRBD2 agrees at 7 bases. CDR3 in amino acids: CASSIGLAPNTQYF. Here the CDR3 DNA reads TGTGCCAGTAGTATAGGACTAGCACCTAATACGCAGTATTTT.